Shown below are 6 T cell receptor beta chains from a single sample sequenced in a study of T cell responses to AZD1222 COVID-19 vaccine. The repertoire was sequenced with immunoSEQ multiplex PCR; TCRdb's copy has only in-frame clones and lacks some. The sample carries 70,000 to 95,000 clones, 80% to 90% recorded once. Material: peripheral blood, obtained 28 days after the second AZD1222 dose. The receptors here all came from an adult who received the AZD1222 COVID-19 vaccine.

The CDR3 DNA is TGTGCCAGCAGCCAAGGGACTCAAAATTCACCCCTCCACTTT. It translates to CASSQGTQNSPLHF. The chain uses TRBV14 and TRBJ1-6, with D hard to call. The V and J ends lost 1 base and 7 bases respectively, with 8 bases between them. The CDR3 extends over 14 amino acids. Per germline, CDR1 SGHDN and CDR2 FVKESK.

The rearrangement links TRBV6-5 to TRBJ1-1; a possible D gene is TRBD1 (5 bases). The CDR3 consists of 13 residues. V was trimmed by 9 bases and J by 1 base, leaving 12 bases between them. Germline V CDR1 and CDR2: MNHEY, SVGAGI. In DNA form, the CDR3 reads TGTGCCAGTGCCCGGGGCCAGAACACTGAAGCTTTCTTT. This gives the protein CASARGQNTEAFF.

The chain is built from TRBV9 and TRBJ2-5, with 10 bases aligning to TRBD2. This CDR3 is built from 15 residues. Germline assignment: CDR1 SGDLS and CDR2 YYNGEE. Trimming removed 5 bases from V and 3 bases from J; junction bases left unmatched: 7. In DNA form, the CDR3 reads TGTGCCAGCAGTTCGAGCGGGAGGGGAAAAGAGACCCAGTACTTC. It translates to CASSSSGRGKETQYF. The full variable domain, rest sourced from reference TRBV9 and TRBJ2-5, is DSGVTQTPKHLITATGQRVTLRCSPRSGDLSVYWYQQSLDQGLQFLIQYYNGEERAKGNILERFSAQQFPDLHSELNLSSLELGDSALYFCASSSSGRGKETQYFGPGTRLLVL.

V is TRBV14 and J is TRBJ2-7, with D unclear. CDR3 length equals 13 residues. Germline V CDR1 and CDR2: SGHDN, FVKESK. Trimming removed 0 bases at V and 0 bases at J, with 3 bases between. CDR3 loop: CASSQESSYEQYF. In nucleotides, the CDR3 is TGTGCCAGCAGCCAAGAGAGCTCCTACGAGCAGTACTTC. The complete variable domain, with remaining parts taken from reference TRBV14 and TRBJ2-7, reads EAGVTQFPSHSVIEKGQTVTLRCDPISGHDNLYWYRRVMGKEIKFLLHFVKESKQDESGMPNNRFLAERTGGTYSTLKVQPAELEDSGVYFCASSQESSYEQYFGPGTRLTVT.

This clone was seen a single time. The chain joins TRBV28 to TRBJ1-2; the D gene is possibly TRBD1 (6 bases). The CDR3 is 15 residues long. CDR1 MDHEN and CDR2 SYDVKM come from the germline V gene. Trimming pared 5 bases from V and 0 bases from J, leaving 13 bases between. In DNA form, the CDR3 reads TGTGCCAGCAGTCTTCATGGGGGGCCTAACTATGGCTACACCTTC. Its protein is CASSLHGGPNYGYTF.

This clone was observed once. J is TRBJ1-2 and V is TRBV10-3, with D perhaps TRBD1 (5 bases). V was cut by 10 bases and J by 6 bases, with 18 bases left in between. The CDR3 totals 13 residues. Germline CDR1 and CDR2: ENHRY and SYGVKD. CDR3 sequence: CATGRQQHDGYTF. The CDR3 nucleotides are TGTGCCACGGGACGCCAGCAACATGATGGCTACACCTTC.